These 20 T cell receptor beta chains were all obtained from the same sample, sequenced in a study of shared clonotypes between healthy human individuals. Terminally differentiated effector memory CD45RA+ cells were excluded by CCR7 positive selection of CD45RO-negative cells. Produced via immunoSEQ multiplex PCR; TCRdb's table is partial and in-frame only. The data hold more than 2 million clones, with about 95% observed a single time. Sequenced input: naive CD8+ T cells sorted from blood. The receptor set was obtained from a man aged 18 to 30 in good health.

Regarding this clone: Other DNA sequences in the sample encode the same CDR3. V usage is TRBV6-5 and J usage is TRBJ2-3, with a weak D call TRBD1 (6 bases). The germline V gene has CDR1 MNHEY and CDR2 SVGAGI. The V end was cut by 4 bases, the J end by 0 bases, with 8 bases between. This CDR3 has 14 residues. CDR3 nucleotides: TGTGCCAGCAGTTCCGGGACAAGCACAGATACGCAGTATTTT. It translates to CASSSGTSTDTQYF.

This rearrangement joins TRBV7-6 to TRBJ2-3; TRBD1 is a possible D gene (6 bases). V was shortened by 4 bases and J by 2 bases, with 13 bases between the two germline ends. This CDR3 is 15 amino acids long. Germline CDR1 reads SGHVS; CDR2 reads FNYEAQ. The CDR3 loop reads CASSSTGETTDTQYF. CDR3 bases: TGTGCCAGCAGCTCGACAGGAGAAACCACAGATACGCAGTATTTT.

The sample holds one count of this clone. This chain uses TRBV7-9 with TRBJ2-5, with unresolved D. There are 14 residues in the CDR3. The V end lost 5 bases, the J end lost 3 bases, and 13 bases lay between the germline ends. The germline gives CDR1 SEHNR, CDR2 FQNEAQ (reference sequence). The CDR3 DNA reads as TGTGCCAGCAGCCCTTCGCAGGCCAAAGAGACCCAGTACTTC. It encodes CASSPSQAKETQYF. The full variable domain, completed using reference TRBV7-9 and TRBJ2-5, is DTGVSQNPRHKITKRGQNVTFRCDPISEHNRLYWYRQTLGQGPEFLTYFQNEAQLEKSRLLSDRFSAERPKGSFSTLEIQRTEQGDSAMYLCASSPSQAKETQYFGPGTRLLVL.

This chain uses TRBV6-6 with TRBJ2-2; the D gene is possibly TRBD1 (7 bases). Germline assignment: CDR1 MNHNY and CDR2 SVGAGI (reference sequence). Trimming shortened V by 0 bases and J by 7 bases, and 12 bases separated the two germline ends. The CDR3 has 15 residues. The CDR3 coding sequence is TGTGCCAGCAGTTACTCGGAGGGGGCGATCGGGGAGCTGTTTTTT. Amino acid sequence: CASSYSEGAIGELFF.

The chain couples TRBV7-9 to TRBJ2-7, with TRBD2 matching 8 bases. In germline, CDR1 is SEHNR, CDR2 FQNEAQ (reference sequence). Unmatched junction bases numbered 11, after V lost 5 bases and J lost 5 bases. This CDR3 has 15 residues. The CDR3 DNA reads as TGTGCCAGCAGCCCCCTGGGAATTAGCGGGGACGAGCAGTACTTC. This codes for CASSPLGISGDEQYF.

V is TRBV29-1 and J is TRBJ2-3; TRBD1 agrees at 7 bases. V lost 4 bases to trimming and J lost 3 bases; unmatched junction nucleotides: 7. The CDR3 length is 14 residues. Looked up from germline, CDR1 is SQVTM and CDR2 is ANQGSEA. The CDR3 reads CSVVGGLGTDTQYF. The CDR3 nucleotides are TGCAGCGTTGTAGGGGGCCTAGGAACAGATACGCAGTATTTT.

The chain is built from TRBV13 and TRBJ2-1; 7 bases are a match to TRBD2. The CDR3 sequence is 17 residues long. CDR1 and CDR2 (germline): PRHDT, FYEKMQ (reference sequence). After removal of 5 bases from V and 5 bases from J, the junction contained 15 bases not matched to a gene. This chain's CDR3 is CASSPGGVPPPNNEQFF. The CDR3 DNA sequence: TGTGCCAGCAGCCCTGGGGGGGTACCCCCCCCAAACAATGAGCAGTTCTTC.

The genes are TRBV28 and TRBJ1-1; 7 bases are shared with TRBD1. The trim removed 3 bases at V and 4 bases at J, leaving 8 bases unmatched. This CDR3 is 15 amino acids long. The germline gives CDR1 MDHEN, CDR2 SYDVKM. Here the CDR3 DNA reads TGTGCCAGCAGTTTTGAGTTAGGGGGCGTCACTGAAGCTTTCTTT. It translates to CASSFELGGVTEAFF.

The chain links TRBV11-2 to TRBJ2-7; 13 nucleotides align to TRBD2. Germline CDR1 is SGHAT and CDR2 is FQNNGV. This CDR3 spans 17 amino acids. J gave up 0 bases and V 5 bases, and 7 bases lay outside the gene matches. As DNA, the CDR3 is TGTGCCAGCAGCCCACTAGCGGGGGGGGTTAGCTCCTACGAGCAGTACTTC. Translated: CASSPLAGGVSSYEQYF.

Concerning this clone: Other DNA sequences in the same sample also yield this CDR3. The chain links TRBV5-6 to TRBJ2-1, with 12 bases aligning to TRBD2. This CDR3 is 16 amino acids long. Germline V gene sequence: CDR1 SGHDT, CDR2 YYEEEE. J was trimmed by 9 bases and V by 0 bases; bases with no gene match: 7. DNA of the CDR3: TGTGCCAGCAGCTTGGGGCTAGCGGGAGGGCTGGGTGAGCAGTTCTTC. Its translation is CASSLGLAGGLGEQFF.

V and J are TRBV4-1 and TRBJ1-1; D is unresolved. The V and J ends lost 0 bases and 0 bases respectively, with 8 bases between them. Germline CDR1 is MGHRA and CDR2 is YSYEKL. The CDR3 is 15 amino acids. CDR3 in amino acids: CASSQERWMNTEAFF. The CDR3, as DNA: TGCGCCAGCAGCCAAGAGAGGTGGATGAACACTGAAGCTTTCTTT.

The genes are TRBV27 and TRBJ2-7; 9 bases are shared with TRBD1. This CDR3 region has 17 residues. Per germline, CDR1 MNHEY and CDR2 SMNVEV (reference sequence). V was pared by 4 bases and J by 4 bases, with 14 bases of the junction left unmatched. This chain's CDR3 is CASSSIATQGAFYEQYF. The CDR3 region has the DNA TGTGCCAGCAGTTCTATCGCGACACAGGGGGCGTTTTACGAGCAGTACTTC.

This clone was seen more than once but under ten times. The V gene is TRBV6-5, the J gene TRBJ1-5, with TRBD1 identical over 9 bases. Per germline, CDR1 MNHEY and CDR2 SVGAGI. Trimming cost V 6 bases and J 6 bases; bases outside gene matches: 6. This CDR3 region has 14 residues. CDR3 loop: CASRTGGRSQPQHF. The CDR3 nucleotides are TGTGCCAGCAGGACAGGGGGGAGAAGTCAGCCCCAGCATTTT.

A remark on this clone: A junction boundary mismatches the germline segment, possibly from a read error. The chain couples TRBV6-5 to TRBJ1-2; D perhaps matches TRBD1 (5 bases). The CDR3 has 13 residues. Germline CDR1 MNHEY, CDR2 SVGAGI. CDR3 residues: CASSDSTAYGYTF. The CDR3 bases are TGTGCCAGCAGTGACTCGACAGCGTATGGCTACACCTTC.

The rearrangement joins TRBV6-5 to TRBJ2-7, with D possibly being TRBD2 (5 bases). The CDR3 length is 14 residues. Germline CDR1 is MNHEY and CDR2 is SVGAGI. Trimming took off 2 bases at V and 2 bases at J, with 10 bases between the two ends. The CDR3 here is CASSYGRPPYEQYF. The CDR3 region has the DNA TGTGCCAGCAGTTACGGGAGACCGCCCTACGAGCAGTACTTC.

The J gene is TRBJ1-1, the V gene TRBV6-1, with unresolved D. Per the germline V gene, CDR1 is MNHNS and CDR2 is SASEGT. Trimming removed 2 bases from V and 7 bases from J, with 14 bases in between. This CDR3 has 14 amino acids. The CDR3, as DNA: TGTGCCAGCAGTGAATACGAGGGAACGGTTGAAGCTTTCTTT. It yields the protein CASSEYEGTVEAFF.

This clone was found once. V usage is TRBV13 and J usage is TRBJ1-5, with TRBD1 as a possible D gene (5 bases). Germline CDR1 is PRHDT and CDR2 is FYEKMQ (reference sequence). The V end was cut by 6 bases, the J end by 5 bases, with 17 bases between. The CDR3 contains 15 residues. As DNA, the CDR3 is TGTGCCAGCAGATCTCGGGGCCAGCTCGATCAGCCCCAGCATTTT. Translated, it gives CASRSRGQLDQPQHF.

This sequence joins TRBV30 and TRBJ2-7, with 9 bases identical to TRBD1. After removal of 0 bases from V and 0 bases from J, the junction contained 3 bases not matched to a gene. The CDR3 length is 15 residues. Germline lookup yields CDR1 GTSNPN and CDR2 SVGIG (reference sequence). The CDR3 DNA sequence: TGTGCCTGGAGTGTAAAGGGACAGGGCTCCTACGAGCAGTACTTC. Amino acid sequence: CAWSVKGQGSYEQYF.

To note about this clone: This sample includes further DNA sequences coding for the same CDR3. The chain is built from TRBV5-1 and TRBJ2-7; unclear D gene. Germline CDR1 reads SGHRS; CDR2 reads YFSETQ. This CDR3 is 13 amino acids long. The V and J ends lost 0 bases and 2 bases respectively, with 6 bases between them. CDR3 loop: CASSLASTYEQYF. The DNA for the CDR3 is TGCGCCAGCAGCTTGGCCAGTACCTACGAGCAGTACTTC.

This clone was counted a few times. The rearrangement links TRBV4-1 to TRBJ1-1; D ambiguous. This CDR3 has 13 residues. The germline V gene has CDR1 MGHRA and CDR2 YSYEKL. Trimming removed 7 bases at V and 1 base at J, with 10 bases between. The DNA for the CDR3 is TGCGCCAGCAACACACCAGGGAACACTGAAGCTTTCTTT. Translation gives CASNTPGNTEAFF.